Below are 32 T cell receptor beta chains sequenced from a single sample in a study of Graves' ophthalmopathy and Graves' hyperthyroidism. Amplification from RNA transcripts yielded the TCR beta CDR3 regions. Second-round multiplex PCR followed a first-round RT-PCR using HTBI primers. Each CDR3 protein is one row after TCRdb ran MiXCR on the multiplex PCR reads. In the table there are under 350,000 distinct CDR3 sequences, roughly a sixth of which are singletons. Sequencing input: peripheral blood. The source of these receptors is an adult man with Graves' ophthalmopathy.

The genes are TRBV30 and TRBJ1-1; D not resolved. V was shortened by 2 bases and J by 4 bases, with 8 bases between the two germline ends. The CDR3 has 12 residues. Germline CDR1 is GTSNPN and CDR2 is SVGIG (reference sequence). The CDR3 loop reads CAWSPHATEAFF. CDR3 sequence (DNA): TGTGCCTGGAGTCCCCACGCCACTGAAGCTTTCTTT.

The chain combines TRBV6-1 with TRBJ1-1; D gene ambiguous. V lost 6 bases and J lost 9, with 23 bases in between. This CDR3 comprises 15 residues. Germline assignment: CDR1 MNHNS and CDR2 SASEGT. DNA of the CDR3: TGTGCCAGCAGGCCCTCGGACGGCACACAGAACCAAGCTTTCTTT. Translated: CASRPSDGTQNQAFF.

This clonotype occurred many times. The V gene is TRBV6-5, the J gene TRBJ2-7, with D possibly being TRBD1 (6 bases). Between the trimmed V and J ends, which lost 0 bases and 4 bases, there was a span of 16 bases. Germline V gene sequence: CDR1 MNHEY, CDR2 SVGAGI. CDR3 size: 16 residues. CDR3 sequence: CASSYSTRDQGYEQYF. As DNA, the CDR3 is TGTGCCAGCAGTTACTCGACCCGAGATCAGGGGTACGAGCAGTACTTC.

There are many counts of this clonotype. The CDR3 nucleotides are TGCGCCAGCAGCTTGGAGGGAGGGACCTACGAGCAGTACTTC. Translating gives CASSLEGGTYEQYF. J is TRBJ2-7 and V is TRBV5-1, with 7 bases that match TRBD2. V lost 0 bases to trimming and J lost 2 bases; unmatched junction nucleotides: 2. The CDR3 totals 14 residues. Germline CDR1 and CDR2: SGHRS and YFSETQ.

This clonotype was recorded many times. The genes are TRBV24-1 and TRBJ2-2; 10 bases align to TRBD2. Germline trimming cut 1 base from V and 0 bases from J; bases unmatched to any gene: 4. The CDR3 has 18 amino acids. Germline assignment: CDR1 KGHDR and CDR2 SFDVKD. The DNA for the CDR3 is TGTGCCACCAGTGATTTACTAGCGGGGACCTCGAACACCGGGGAGCTGTTTTTT. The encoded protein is CATSDLLAGTSNTGELFF.

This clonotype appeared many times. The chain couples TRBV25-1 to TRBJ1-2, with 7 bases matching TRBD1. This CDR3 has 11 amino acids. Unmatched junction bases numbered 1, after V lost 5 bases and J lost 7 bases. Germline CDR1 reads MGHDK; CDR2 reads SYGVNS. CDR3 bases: TGTGCCAGCAGTACAGGGGTTGGCTACACCTTC. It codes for CASSTGVGYTF.

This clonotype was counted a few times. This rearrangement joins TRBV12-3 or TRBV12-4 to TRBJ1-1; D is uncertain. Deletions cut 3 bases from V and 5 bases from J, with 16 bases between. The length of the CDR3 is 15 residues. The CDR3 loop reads CASSFGVTKSTEAFF. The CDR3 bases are TGTGCCAGCAGTTTTGGGGTGACAAAATCGACTGAAGCTTTCTTT.

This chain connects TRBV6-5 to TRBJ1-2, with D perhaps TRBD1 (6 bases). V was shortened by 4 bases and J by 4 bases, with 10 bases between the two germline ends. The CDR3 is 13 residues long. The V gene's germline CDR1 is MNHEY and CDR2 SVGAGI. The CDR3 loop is CASSFTGIYGYTF. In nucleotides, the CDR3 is TGTGCCAGCAGTTTCACAGGGATCTATGGCTACACCTTC.

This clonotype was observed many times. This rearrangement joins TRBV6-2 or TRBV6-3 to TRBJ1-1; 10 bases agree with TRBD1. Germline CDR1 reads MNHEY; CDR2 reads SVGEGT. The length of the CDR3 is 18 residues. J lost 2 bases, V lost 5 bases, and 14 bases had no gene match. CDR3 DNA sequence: TGTGCCAGCAGTAATCGGGACAGGGGAGTCTTCGGCAACACTGAAGCTTTCTTT. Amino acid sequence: CASSNRDRGVFGNTEAFF.

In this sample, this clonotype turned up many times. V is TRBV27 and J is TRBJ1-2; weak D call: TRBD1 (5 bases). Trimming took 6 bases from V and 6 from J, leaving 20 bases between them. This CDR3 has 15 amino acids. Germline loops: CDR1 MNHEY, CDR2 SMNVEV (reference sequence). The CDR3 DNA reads TGTGCCAGCAGCCTGGCCGGGGCTAAGGGCCATGGCTACACCTTC. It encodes CASSLAGAKGHGYTF.

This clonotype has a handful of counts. The DNA for the CDR3 is TGCAGTGCTAGACAGACGGCGGGGGGCTCTGAAGCTTTCTTT. Translated: CSARQTAGGSEAFF. This sequence joins TRBV20-1 and TRBJ1-1, with D maybe TRBD1 (6 bases). The germline CDR1 and CDR2 sequences are DFQATT and SNEGSKA (reference sequence). CDR3 size: 14 residues. The V end lost 2 bases, the J end lost 6 bases, and 16 bases lay between the germline ends.

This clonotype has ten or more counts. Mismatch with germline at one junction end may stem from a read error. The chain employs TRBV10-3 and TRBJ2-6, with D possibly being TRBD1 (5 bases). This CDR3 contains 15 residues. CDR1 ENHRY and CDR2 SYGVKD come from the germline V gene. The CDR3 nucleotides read TGTGCCATCAGTGGACCCGGAGCTGGGGCCAACATCCTGACTTTC. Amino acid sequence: CAISGPGAGANILTF.

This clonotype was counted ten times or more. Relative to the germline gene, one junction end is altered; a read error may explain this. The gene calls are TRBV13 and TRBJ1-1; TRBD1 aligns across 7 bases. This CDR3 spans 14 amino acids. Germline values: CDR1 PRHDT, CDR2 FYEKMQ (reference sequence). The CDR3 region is CASSLRTGPAGIFF. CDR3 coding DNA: TGTGCCAGCAGCCTAAGGACAGGCCCAGCCGGAATCTTTTTT.

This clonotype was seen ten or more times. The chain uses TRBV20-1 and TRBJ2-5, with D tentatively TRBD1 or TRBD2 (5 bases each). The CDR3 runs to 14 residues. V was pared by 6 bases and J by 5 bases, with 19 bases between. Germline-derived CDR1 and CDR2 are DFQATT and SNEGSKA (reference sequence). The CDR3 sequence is CSAGRDGGGETQYF. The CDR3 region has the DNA TGCAGTGCGGGCCGGGACGGCGGTGGGGAGACCCAGTACTTC.

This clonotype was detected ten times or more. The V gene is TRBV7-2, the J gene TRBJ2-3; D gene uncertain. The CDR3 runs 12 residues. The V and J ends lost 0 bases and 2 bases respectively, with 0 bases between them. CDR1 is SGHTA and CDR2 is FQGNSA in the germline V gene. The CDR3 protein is CASSLATDTQYF. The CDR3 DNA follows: TGTGCCAGCAGCTTAGCCACAGATACGCAGTATTTT. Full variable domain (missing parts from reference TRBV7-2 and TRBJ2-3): GAGVSQSPSNKVTEKGKDVELRCDPISGHTALYWYRQSLGQGLEFLIYFQGNSAPDKSGLPSDRFSAERTGGSVSTLTIQRTQQEDSAVYLCASSLATDTQYFGPGTRLTVL.

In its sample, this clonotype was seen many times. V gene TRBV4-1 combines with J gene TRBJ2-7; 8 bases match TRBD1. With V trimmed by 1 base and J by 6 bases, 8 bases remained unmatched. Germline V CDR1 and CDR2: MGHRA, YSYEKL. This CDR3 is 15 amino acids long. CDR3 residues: CASSQGRAGGSEQYF. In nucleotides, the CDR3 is TGCGCCAGCAGCCAAGGTCGAGCAGGGGGCTCCGAGCAGTACTTC.

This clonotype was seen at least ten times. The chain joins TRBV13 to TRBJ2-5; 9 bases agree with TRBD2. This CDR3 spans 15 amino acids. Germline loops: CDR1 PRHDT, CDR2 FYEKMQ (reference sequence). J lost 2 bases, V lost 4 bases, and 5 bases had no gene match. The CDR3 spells CASSSGLAGQETQYF. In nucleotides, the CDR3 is TGTGCCAGCAGCTCTGGGCTAGCGGGACAAGAGACCCAGTACTTC.

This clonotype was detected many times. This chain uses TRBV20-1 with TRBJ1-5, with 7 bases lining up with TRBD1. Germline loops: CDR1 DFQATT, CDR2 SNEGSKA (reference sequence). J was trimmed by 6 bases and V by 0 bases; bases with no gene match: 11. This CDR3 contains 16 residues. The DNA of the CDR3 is TGCAGTGCTAGAGATCATTCCCGACAGGGTGTTCAGCCCCAGCATTTT. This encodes CSARDHSRQGVQPQHF.

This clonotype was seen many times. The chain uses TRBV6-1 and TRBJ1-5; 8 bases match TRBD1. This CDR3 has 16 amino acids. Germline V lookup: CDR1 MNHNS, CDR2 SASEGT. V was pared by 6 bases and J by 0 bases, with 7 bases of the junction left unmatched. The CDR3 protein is CASRGQAFSSNQPQHF. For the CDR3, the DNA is TGTGCCAGCAGGGGACAGGCGTTTTCTAGCAATCAGCCCCAGCATTTT.

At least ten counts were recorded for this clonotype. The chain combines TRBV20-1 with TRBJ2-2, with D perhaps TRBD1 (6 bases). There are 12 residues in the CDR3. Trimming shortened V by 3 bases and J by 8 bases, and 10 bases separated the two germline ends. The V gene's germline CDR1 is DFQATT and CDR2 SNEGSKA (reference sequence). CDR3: CSASYRVGELFF. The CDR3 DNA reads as TGCAGTGCTAGTTACAGGGTTGGGGAGCTGTTTTTT.

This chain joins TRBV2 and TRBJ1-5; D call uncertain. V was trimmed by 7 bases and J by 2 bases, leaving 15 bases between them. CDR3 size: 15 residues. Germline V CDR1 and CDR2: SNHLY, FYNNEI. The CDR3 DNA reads TGTGCCAGCACTGCTACGGGTGGGGGCAATCAGCCCCAGCATTTT. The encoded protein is CASTATGGGNQPQHF.

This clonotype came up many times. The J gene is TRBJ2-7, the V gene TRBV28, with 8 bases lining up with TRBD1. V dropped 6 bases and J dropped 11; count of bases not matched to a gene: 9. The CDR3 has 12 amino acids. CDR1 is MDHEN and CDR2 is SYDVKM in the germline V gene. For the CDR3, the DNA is TGTGCCAGCAGCGTTTCAGGGGGCCGGGAGTACTTC. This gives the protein CASSVSGGREYF. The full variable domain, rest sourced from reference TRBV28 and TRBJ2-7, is DVKVTQSSRYLVKRTGEKVFLECVQDMDHENMFWYRQDPGLGLRLIYFSYDVKMKEKGDIPEGYSVSREKKERFSLILESASTNQTSMYLCASSVSGGREYFGPGTRLTVT.

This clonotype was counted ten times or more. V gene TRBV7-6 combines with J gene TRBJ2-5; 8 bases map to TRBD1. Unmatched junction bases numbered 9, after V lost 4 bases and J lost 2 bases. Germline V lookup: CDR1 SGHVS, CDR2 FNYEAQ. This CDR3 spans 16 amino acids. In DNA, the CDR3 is TGTGCCAGCAGCTCCTCGCCGGGACAGGCTCAAGAGACCCAGTACTTC. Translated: CASSSSPGQAQETQYF.

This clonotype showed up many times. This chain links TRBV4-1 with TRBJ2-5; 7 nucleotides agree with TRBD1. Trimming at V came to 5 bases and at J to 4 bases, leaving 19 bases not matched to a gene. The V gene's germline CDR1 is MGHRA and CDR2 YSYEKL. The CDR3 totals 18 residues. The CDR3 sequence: CASSYSPPTGFAGETQYF. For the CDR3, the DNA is TGCGCCAGCAGCTATTCCCCCCCGACAGGGTTTGCAGGAGAGACCCAGTACTTC.

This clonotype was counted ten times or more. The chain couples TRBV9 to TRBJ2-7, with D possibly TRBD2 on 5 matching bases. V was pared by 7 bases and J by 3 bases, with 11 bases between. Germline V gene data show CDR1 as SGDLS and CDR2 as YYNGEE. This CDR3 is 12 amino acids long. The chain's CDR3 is CASGDGNYEQYF. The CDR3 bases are TGTGCCAGCGGCGACGGGAACTACGAGCAGTACTTC.

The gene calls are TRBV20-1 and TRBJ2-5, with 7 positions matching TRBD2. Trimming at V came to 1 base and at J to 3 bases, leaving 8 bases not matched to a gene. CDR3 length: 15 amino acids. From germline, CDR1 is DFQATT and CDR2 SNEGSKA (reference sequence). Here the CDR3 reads CSARAGLGYEETQYF. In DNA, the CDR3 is TGCAGTGCTAGAGCCGGACTAGGGTACGAAGAGACCCAGTACTTC.

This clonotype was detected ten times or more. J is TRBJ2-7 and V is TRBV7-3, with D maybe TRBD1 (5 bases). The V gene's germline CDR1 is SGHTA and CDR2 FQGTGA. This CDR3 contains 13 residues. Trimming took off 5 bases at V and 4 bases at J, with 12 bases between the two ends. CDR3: CASSPRQYYEQYF. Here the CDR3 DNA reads TGTGCCAGCAGCCCAAGACAGTATTACGAGCAGTACTTC.

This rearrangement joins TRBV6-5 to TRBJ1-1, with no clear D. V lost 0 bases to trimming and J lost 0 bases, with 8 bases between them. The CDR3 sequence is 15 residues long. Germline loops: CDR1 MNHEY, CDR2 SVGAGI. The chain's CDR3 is CASSYSFSLNTEAFF. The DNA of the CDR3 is TGTGCCAGCAGTTACTCGTTTTCATTGAACACTGAAGCTTTCTTT.

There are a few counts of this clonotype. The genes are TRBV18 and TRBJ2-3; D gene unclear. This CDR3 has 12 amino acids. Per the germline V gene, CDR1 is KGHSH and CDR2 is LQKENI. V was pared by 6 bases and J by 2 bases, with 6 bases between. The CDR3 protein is CASSPDTDTQYF. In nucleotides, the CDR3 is TGTGCCAGCTCCCCCGACACAGATACGCAGTATTTT.

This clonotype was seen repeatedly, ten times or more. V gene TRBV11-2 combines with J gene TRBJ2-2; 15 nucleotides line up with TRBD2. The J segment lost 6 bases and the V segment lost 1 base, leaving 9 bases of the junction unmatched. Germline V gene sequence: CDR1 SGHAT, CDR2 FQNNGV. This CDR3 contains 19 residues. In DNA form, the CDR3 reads TGTGCCAGCAGCTTAGGGTTAGGACTAGCGGGAGGGAGCCCCGGGGAGCTGTTTTTT. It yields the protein CASSLGLGLAGGSPGELFF. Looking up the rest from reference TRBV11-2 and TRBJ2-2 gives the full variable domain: EAGVAQSPRYKIIEKRQSVAFWCNPISGHATLYWYQQILGQGPKLLIQFQNNGVVDDSQLPKDRFSAERLKGVDSTLKIQPAKLEDSAVYLCASSLGLGLAGGSPGELFFGEGSRLTVL.

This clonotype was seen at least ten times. The CDR3 sequence: CSARDNYNSPLHF. CDR3 in DNA: TGCAGTGCTAGGGACAACTATAATTCACCCCTCCACTTT. This chain links TRBV20-1 with TRBJ1-6; perhaps TRBD1 as D (5 bases). In germline, CDR1 is DFQATT, CDR2 SNEGSKA (reference sequence). This CDR3 has 13 residues. V was pared by 3 bases and J by 3 bases, with 6 bases between.

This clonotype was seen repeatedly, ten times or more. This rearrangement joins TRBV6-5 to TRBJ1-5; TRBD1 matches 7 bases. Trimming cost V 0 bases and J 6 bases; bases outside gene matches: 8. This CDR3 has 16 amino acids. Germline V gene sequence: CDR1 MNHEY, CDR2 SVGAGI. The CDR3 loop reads CASSYSTQGVAQPQHF. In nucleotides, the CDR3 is TGTGCCAGCAGTTACTCGACCCAGGGGGTAGCTCAGCCCCAGCATTTT.